These T cell receptor beta chains were read from a single sample in a study of T-cell memory formation after mild COVID-19. TCRdb called the 5' RACE reads again in MiXCR, with one record for every CDR3 protein. The data hold roughly 350,000 distinct CDR3 sequences, with roughly 21% observed a single time. Sequenced input: PBMCs or a T cell subset sorted from them (not recorded which). The receptor set was obtained from an adult woman who had mild COVID-19 (a few samples of this study predate the infection). Cell type and time point are not known. The CDR3 runs from the conserved cysteine through the conserved F or W. The D gene is left open where the match is weak. The listing skips clone size in some rows; elsewhere it reads once, few, many or a size class.

v_gene	j_gene	abundance	d_gene	CDR3aa	CDR3nt
TRBV20-1	TRBJ2-7	.	.	CSARGSGTALYEQYF	TGCAGTGCTAGAGGGTCCGGGACCGCGCTTTACGAGCAGTACTTC
TRBV24-1	TRBJ2-5	few	.	CATSDLVAETQYF	TGTGCCACCAGTGATTTGGTAGCAGAGACCCAGTACTTC
TRBV5-1	TRBJ2-7	.	.	CASSLVPGEVYEQYF	TGCGCCAGCAGCTTGGTTCCAGGGGAAGTCTACGAGCAGTACTTC
TRBV2	TRBJ1-6	few	.	CASSEVSGDSPLHF	TGTGCCAGCAGTGAAGTCTCGGGTGATTCACCCCTCCACTTT
TRBV5-6	TRBJ1-5	few	TRBD1	CASGSGTGDQPQHF	TGTGCCAGCGGGTCAGGGACAGGGGACCAGCCCCAGCATTTT
TRBV7-2	TRBJ2-2	.	TRBD2	CASSPRTSGKTGELFF	TGTGCCAGCAGCCCTAGGACTAGCGGGAAAACCGGGGAGCTGTTTTTT
TRBV5-5	TRBJ2-1	many	.	CASSFFRQGRDNEQFF	TGTGCCAGCAGCTTCTTTAGGCAGGGGCGCGACAATGAGCAGTTCTTC
TRBV5-1	TRBJ1-2	.	TRBD1	CASSLFTGQHYGYTF	TGCGCCAGCAGCTTGTTTACGGGACAGCACTATGGCTACACCTTC
TRBV4-1	TRBJ2-1	.	.	CASSQGTRGFYNEQFF	TGCGCCAGCAGCCAAGGAACGAGGGGATTCTACAATGAGCAGTTCTTC
TRBV6-2/TRBV6-3	TRBJ2-1	.	TRBD1	CASSYRGHNEQFF	TGTGCCAGCAGTTACAGGGGGCACAATGAGCAGTTCTTC
TRBV5-1	TRBJ2-1	once	.	CASSFEGLNEQFF	TGCGCCAGCAGCTTTGAAGGGCTCAATGAGCAGTTCTTC
TRBV20-1	TRBJ1-2	few	.	CSASLRANYGYTF	TGCAGTGCTAGCTTAAGGGCTAACTATGGCTACACCTTC
TRBV29-1	TRBJ1-6	few	.	CSAQEDHNSPLHF	TGCAGCGCACAGGAGGACCATAATTCACCCCTCCACTTT
TRBV4-1	TRBJ2-4	few	TRBD1	CASSQAGTGTTAAKNIQYF	TGCGCCAGCAGCCAAGCCGGGACAGGGACAACAGCAGCCAAAAACATTCAGTACTTC
TRBV18	TRBJ2-3	.	.	CASSRYTDTQYF	TGTGCCAGCTCACGCTACACAGATACGCAGTATTTT
TRBV5-1	TRBJ1-5	few	.	CASSITPDSNQPQHF	TGCGCCAGCAGCATCACTCCCGATAGCAATCAGCCCCAGCATTTT
TRBV6-5	TRBJ2-7	.	.	CATQPVGSSYEQYF	TGTGCCACCCAGCCGGTGGGGAGCTCCTACGAGCAGTACTTC
TRBV3-1	TRBJ2-7	few	TRBD2	CASSQSWTSAEQYF	TGTGCCAGCAGCCAAAGTTGGACTAGCGCCGAGCAGTACTTC
TRBV9	TRBJ2-1	.	TRBD1	CASSERDREYNEQFF	TGTGCCAGCAGCGAACGGGACAGGGAGTACAATGAGCAGTTCTTC
TRBV4-3	TRBJ1-4	.	.	CASSQDNTGNWGEKLFF	TGCGCCAGCAGCCAAGATAACACCGGGAACTGGGGCGAAAAACTGTTTTTT
TRBV6-2/TRBV6-3	TRBJ2-5	few	TRBD2	CATRTSGRSETQYF	TGTGCCACAAGGACTAGCGGGAGGTCAGAGACCCAGTACTTC
TRBV5-1	TRBJ1-4	few	.	CASSRGGKDEKLFF	TGCGCCAGCAGTCGGGGGGGCAAGGATGAAAAACTGTTTTTT
TRBV7-2	TRBJ2-1	few	.	CASSLGVNEQFF	TGTGCCAGCAGCTTAGGGGTGAATGAGCAGTTCTTC
TRBV5-1	TRBJ2-5	.	.	CASSPGSGQETQYF	TGCGCCAGCAGCCCCGGGAGCGGCCAAGAGACCCAGTACTTC
TRBV20-1	TRBJ2-5	.	TRBD2	CSATYGGSAGETQYF	TGCAGTGCTACCTACGGGGGGAGCGCAGGGGAGACCCAGTACTTC
TRBV7-9	TRBJ2-7	few	TRBD1	CASTTVGTGLYEQYF	TGTGCCAGCACCACGGTAGGGACAGGTTTATACGAGCAGTACTTC
TRBV4-1	TRBJ1-1	.	.	CASSQFGAKNTEAFF	TGCGCCAGCAGCCAATTTGGGGCGAAGAACACTGAAGCTTTCTTT
TRBV6-2/TRBV6-3	TRBJ2-2	.	TRBD1	CASRPGTGVNTGELFF	TGTGCCAGCAGGCCGGGAACAGGGGTTAACACCGGGGAGCTGTTTTTT
TRBV9	TRBJ2-2	.	.	CASSRTVGASTGELFF	TGTGCCAGCAGCCGAACCGTGGGGGCGAGCACCGGGGAGCTGTTTTTT
TRBV7-9	TRBJ2-3	.	TRBD2	CATRTSSDTQYF	TGTGCCACCAGGACTAGCTCGGATACGCAGTATTTT
TRBV11-2	TRBJ2-1	.	.	CASSKAPSVEQFF	TGTGCCAGCAGCAAAGCTCCCTCCGTCGAGCAGTTCTTC
TRBV20-1	TRBJ2-1	many	TRBD1	CSARGDRGPTNEQFF	TGCAGTGCTAGAGGCGACAGGGGCCCAACCAATGAGCAGTTCTTC
TRBV7-6	TRBJ2-7	few	.	CASSLDRRPEYF	TGTGCCAGCAGCTTAGACCGAAGACCCGAGTACTTC
TRBV30	TRBJ2-7	.	TRBD1	CAWSAGTGAYEQYF	TGTGCCTGGAGTGCCGGGACAGGGGCCTACGAGCAGTACTTC
TRBV12-3/TRBV12-4	TRBJ1-5	.	.	CASSSDYSNQPQHF	TGTGCCAGCAGTTCTGACTATAGCAATCAGCCCCAGCATTTT
TRBV7-9	TRBJ2-3	many	TRBD2	CASSSSGGTDTQYF	TGCGCCAGCAGCTCTAGCGGGGGGACAGATACGCAGTATTTT
TRBV30	TRBJ1-1	.	TRBD1	CAWDRGVTEAFF	TGTGCCTGGGACAGGGGGGTAACTGAAGCTTTCTTT
TRBV5-1	TRBJ2-7	.	.	CASSPESRRYEQYF	TGCGCCAGCAGCCCCGAATCCCGCCGTTACGAGCAGTACTTC
TRBV4-3	TRBJ1-5	many	.	CASSQGVAIGPQHF	TGCGCCAGCAGCCAAGGGGTAGCGATAGGGCCCCAGCATTTT
TRBV6-1	TRBJ1-1	few	.	CASRSGVNTEAFF	TGTGCCAGCCGGTCGGGGGTGAACACTGAAGCTTTCTTT
TRBV27	TRBJ2-1	few	.	CASSSFPQGGEQFF	TGTGCCAGCAGTTCGTTTCCTCAGGGGGGTGAGCAGTTCTTC
TRBV6-1	TRBJ1-5	.	.	CASSERAGLSNQPQHF	TGTGCCAGCAGTGAACGGGCAGGGCTGAGCAATCAGCCCCAGCATTTT
TRBV24-1	TRBJ1-2	few	TRBD1	CATGQGQGTDYTF	TGTGCCACCGGGCAGGGACAGGGGACGGACTACACCTTC
TRBV21-1	TRBJ1-5	.	.	CASSKDGNQVPSNQPQHF	TGTGCCAGCAGCAAAGATGGAAACCAGGTACCTAGCAATCAGCCCCAGCATTTT